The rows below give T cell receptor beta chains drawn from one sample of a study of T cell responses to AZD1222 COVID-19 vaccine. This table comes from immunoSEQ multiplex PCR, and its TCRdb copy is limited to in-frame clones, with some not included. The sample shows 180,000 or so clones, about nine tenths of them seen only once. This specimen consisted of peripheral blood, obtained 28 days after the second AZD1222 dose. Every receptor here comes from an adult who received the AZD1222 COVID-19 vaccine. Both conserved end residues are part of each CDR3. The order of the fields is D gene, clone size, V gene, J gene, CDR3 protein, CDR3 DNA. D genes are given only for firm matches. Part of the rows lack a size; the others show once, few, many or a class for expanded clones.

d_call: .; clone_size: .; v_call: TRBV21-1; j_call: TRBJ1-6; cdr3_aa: CASSKGHRYRPLHF; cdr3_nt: TGTGCCAGCAGCAAAGGGCACAGGTACAGACCCCTCCACTTT
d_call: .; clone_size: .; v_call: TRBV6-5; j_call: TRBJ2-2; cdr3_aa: CAIRGINTGELFF; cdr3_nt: TGTGCCATCCGGGGGATCAACACCGGGGAGCTGTTTTTT
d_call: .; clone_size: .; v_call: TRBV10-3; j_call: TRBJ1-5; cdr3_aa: CAISDPGATNQPQHF; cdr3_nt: TGTGCCATCAGTGATCCGGGGGCGACCAATCAGCCCCAGCATTTT
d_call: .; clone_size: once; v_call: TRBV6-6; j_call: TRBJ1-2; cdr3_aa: CASTVGSLANYGYTF; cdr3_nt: TGTGCCAGCACCGTGGGGTCCCTAGCTAACTATGGCTACACCTTC
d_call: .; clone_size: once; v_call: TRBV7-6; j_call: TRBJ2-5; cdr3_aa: CASSLRIAETSQETQYF; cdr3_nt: TGTGCCAGCAGCTTAAGAATAGCGGAAACATCCCAAGAGACCCAGTACTTC
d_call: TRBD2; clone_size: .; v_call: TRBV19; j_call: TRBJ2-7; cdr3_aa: CASSSGGPAGGYEQYF; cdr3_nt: TGTGCCAGTAGCAGCGGGGGCCCTGCGGGGGGGTACGAGCAGTACTTC
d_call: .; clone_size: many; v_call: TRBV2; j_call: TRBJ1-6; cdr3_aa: CASKSGGQGRDSPLHF; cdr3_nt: TGTGCCAGCAAGAGTGGAGGGCAAGGAAGGGATTCACCCCTCCACTTT
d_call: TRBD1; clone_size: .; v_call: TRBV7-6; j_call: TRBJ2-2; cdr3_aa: CASSLSTGTGGNTGELFF; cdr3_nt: TGTGCCAGCAGTCTTAGTACCGGGACAGGGGGGAACACCGGGGAGCTGTTTTTT
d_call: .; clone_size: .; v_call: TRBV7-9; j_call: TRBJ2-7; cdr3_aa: CASSSTWAGHYEQYF; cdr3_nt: TGTGCCAGCAGCTCCACCTGGGCAGGCCACTACGAGCAGTACTTC
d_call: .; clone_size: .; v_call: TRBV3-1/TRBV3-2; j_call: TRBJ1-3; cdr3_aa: CASSLGSGNTIYF; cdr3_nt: TGTGCCAGCAGCTTGGGCTCTGGAAACACCATATATTTT
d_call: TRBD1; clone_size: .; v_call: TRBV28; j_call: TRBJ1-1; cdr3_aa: CASSLGQGVSSKAFF; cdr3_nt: TGTGCCAGCAGCCTGGGACAGGGGGTCTCGTCAAAAGCTTTCTTT
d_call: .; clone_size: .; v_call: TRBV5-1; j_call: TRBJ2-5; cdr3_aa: CASSLEGSGTQYF; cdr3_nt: TGCGCCAGCAGCTTGGAGGGTAGTGGGACCCAGTACTTC
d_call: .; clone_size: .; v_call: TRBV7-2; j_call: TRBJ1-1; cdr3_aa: CASSLAEGTEAFF; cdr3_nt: TGTGCCAGCAGCTTAGCGGAGGGTACTGAAGCTTTCTTT
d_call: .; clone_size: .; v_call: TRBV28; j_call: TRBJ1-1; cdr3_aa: CASTNQRGIATEAFF; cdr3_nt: TGTGCCAGCACTAACCAACGGGGGATAGCCACTGAAGCTTTCTTT
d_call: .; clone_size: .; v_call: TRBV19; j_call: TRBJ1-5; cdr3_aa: CASSIKGGPQRSNQPQHF; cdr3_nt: TGTGCCAGTAGTATAAAGGGGGGCCCCCAGAGGAGCAATCAGCCCCAGCATTTT
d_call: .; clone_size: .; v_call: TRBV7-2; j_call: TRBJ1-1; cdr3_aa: CASSAHSPGSTEAFF; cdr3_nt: TGTGCCAGCAGCGCACACAGCCCCGGGAGCACTGAAGCTTTCTTT
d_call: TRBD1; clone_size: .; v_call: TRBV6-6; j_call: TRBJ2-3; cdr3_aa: CASSYGTGVPDTQYF; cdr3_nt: TGTGCCAGCAGTTACGGGACAGGGGTACCAGATACGCAGTATTTT
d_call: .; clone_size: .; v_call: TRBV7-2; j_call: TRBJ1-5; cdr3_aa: CASSLEGVHNQPQHF; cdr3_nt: TGTGCCAGCAGCTTAGAAGGGGTCCACAATCAGCCCCAGCATTTT
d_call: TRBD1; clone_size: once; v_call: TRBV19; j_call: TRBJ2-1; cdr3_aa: CASIRQGGNEQFF; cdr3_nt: TGTGCCAGTATAAGACAGGGTGGGAATGAGCAGTTCTTC
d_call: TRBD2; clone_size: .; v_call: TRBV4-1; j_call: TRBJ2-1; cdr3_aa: CASSQDRWGGTDHEQFF; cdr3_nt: TGCGCCAGCAGCCAAGACAGGTGGGGGGGGACCGACCATGAGCAGTTCTTC
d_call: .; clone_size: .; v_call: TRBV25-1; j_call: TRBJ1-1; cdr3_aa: CASSEGGQSLGNTEAFF; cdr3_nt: TGTGCCAGCAGTGAAGGGGGCCAATCTTTGGGAAACACTGAAGCTTTCTTT
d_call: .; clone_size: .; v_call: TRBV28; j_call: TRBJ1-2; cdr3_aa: CASSLHTDTTQYGYTF; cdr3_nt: TGTGCCAGCAGTTTACATACGGACACAACTCAGTATGGCTACACCTTC
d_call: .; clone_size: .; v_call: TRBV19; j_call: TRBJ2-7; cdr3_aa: CASSPADFHYEQYF; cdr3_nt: TGTGCCAGTAGTCCAGCAGACTTCCACTACGAGCAGTACTTC
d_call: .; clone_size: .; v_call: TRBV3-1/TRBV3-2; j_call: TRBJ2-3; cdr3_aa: CASSQDPQVTDTQYF; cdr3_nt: TGTGCCAGCAGCCAAGATCCGCAGGTCACAGATACGCAGTATTTT
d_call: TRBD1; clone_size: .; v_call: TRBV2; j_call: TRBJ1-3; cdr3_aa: CASGRDRRLYSGNTIYF; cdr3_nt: TGTGCCAGCGGCCGGGACAGGAGACTTTACTCTGGAAACACCATATATTTT
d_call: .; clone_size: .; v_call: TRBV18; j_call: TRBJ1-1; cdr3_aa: CASSPGVETEAFF; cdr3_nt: TGTGCCAGCTCACCAGGGGTAGAGACTGAAGCTTTCTTT
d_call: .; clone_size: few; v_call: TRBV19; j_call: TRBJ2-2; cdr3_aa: CASSPLGAGTGELFF; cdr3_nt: TGTGCCAGCAGCCCGCTCGGGGCGGGAACCGGGGAGCTGTTTTTT
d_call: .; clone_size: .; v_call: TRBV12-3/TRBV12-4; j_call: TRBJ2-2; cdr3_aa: CASSQGSGELFF; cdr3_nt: TGTGCCAGCAGTCAGGGATCCGGGGAGCTGTTTTTT
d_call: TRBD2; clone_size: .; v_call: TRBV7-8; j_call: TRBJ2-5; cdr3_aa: CASSLGGTRQETQYF; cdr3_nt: TGTGCCAGCAGCTTAGGAGGGACTAGACAAGAGACCCAGTACTTC
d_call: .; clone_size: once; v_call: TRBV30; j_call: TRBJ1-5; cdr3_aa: CAWSVSGNQPQHF; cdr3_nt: TGTGCCTGGAGTGTGTCTGGCAATCAGCCCCAGCATTTT
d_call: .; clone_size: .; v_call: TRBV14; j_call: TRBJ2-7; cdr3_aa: CASSQDSGLPYF; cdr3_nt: TGTGCCAGCAGCCAAGACAGCGGTCTTCCGTACTTC
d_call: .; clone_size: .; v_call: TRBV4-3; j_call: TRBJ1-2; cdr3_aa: CASSPTAGIHGYTF; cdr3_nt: TGCGCCAGCAGCCCAACCGCAGGGATCCATGGCTACACCTTC
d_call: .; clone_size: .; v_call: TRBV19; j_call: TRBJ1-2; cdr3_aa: CASTSGTSYGYTF; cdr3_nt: TGTGCCAGTACCTCTGGGACAAGCTATGGCTACACCTTC
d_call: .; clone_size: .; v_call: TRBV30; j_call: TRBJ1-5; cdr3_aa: CAWTAGLGNQPQHF; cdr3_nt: TGTGCCTGGACGGCAGGACTGGGCAATCAGCCCCAGCATTTT
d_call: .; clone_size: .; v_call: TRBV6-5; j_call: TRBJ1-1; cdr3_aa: CASSYSRLTGTAFF; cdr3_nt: TGTGCCAGCAGTTACTCGAGACTTACAGGGACAGCTTTCTTT
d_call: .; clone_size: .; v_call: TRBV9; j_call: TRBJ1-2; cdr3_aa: CASSVTGDGNYGYTF; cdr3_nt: TGTGCCAGCAGCGTAACGGGGGACGGAAACTATGGCTACACCTTC
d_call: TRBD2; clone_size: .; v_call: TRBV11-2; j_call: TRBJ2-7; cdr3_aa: CASSLLAGAYEQYF; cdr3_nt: TGTGCCAGCAGCTTACTAGCGGGAGCCTACGAGCAGTACTTC
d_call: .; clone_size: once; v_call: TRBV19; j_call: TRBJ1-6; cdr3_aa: CASSGGQLNSPLHF; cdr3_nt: TGTGCCAGTAGTGGGGGACAACTTAATTCACCCCTCCACTTT
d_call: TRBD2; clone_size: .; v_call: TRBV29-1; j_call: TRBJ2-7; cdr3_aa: CSVGTSGSHEQYF; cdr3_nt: TGCAGCGTGGGGACTAGCGGGAGTCACGAGCAGTACTTC
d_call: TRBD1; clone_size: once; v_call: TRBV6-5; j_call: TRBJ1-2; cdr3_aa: CASSSGQGSHGYTF; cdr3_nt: TGTGCCAGCAGCTCAGGACAGGGGTCCCATGGCTACACCTTC
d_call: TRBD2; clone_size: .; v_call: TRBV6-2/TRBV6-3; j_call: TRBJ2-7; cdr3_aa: CASSYDQRGFDYEQYF; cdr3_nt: TGTGCCAGCAGTTATGACCAGCGGGGGTTCGATTACGAGCAGTACTTC
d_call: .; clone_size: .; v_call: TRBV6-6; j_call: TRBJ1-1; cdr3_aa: CASSYPGRVNTEAFF; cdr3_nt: TGTGCCAGCAGTTACCCGGGACGGGTGAACACTGAAGCTTTCTTT
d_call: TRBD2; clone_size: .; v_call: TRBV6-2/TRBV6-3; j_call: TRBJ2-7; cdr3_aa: CASSHLPAGDYEQYF; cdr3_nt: TGTGCCAGCAGCCACCTCCCAGCGGGGGACTACGAGCAGTACTTC
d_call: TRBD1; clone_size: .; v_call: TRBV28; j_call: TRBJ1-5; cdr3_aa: CASSQRGRTDQPQHF; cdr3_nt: TGTGCCAGCAGTCAAAGGGGGCGCACCGATCAGCCCCAGCATTTT
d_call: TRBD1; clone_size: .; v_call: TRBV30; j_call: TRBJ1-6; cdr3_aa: CAWQGGNSPLHF; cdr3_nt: TGTGCCTGGCAGGGGGGGAATTCACCCCTCCACTTT